Given below is one TCR beta chain in context. Profiled with immunoSEQ multiplex PCR; TCRdb holds only in-frame clones, not every one. This repertoire shows about 260,000 clones, roughly 80% found once; its top ten account for 4.2%. This specimen belongs to a study of blood T cell repertoires in COVID-19. The CDR3 contains 16 residues. V shed 4 bases, J shed 6 bases, and the junction held 7 bases outside the gene matches. Per the germline V gene, CDR1 is SGHTS and CDR2 is YDEGEE. The specimen sequenced was peripheral blood. The chain combines TRBV5-8 with TRBJ2-5; the match to TRBD2 covers 15 bases. The source of this sequence is a man aged 60-69 years with acute or convalescent COVID-19. This CDR3 is CASSPGLAGGSKTQYF. The CDR3 nucleotides read TGTGCCAGCAGCCCAGGACTAGCGGGAGGGTCGAAGACCCAGTACTTC.